Shown below are 9 T cell receptor beta chains from a single sample sequenced in a study of CD8+CD57+ T cells in acquired aplastic anemia. The template used for profiling TCR beta VDJ and CDR3 was genomic DNA. TCRdb called the reads again in MiXCR, with one record for every CDR3 protein. The profile shows 180,000 or so distinct CDR3 sequences, approximately 49% of them singletons. Sequencing was performed on sorted CD4+, CD8+, or CD8+CD57+ T cells (not recorded which) from PBMCs. The origin of the receptors is a human donor in good health.

This clonotype was seen at least ten times. V usage is TRBV5-5 and J usage is TRBJ1-3, with a possible D match to TRBD1 (6 bases). The V gene's germline CDR1 is SGHKS and CDR2 YYEKEE (reference sequence). This CDR3 comprises 16 residues. V shed 2 bases and J shed 2 bases, with 14 bases lying between them. This CDR3 is CASSFTLDSTGNTIYF. The CDR3 bases are TGTGCCAGCAGCTTCACCCTGGACAGTACTGGAAACACCATATATTTT. Full variable domain (rest looked up from reference TRBV5-5 and TRBJ1-3): DAGVTQSPTHLIKTRGQQVTLRCSPISGHKSVSWYQQVLGQGPQFIFQYYEKEERGRGNFPDRFSARQFPNYSSELNVNALLLGDSALYLCASSFTLDSTGNTIYFGEGSWLTVV.

This rearrangement joins TRBV7-6 to TRBJ2-7; possibly TRBD2 for D (5 bases). In germline, CDR1 is SGHVS, CDR2 FNYEAQ. The CDR3 runs to 14 residues. The V end was cut by 1 base, the J end by 0 bases, with 7 bases between. CDR3 bases: TGTGCCAGCAGCTTAGTTCGGGACTCCTACGAGCAGTACTTC. Its protein is CASSLVRDSYEQYF.

In its sample, this clonotype was seen a few times. The J gene is TRBJ2-3, the V gene TRBV11-2, with D tentatively TRBD2 (6 bases). The germline V gene encodes CDR1 SGHAT and CDR2 FQNNGV. V gave up 1 base and J gave up 5 bases, with 22 bases separating them. CDR3 length equals 18 residues. CDR3 protein: CASSLGGAGSGGLDTQYF. The DNA for the CDR3 is TGTGCCAGCAGCTTAGGGGGCGCGGGTAGCGGAGGGCTAGATACGCAGTATTTT.

This clonotype was picked up a small number of times. The rearrangement links TRBV20-1 to TRBJ1-1; D gene ambiguous. Germline loops: CDR1 DFQATT, CDR2 SNEGSKA (reference sequence). The CDR3 has 13 amino acids. V was shortened by 4 bases and J by 0 bases, with 9 bases between the two germline ends. In DNA form, the CDR3 reads TGCAGTGCTACGCGATCAATGAACACTGAAGCTTTCTTT. Amino acids: CSATRSMNTEAFF.

The rearrangement uses TRBV24-1 and TRBJ1-5; D might be TRBD1 (5 bases). The CDR3 sequence is 18 residues long. V shed 2 bases and J shed 6 bases, with 22 bases lying between them. CDR1 is KGHDR, CDR2 SFDVKD, per germline. The CDR3 reads CATSDSNVGRGIFQPQHF. CDR3 nucleotides: TGTGCCACCAGTGATTCGAACGTGGGACGTGGGATTTTTCAGCCCCAGCATTTT.

Many counts were recorded for this clonotype. This chain joins TRBV24-1 and TRBJ2-1; 8 nucleotides agree with TRBD2. Trimming removed 3 bases from V and 15 bases from J; junction bases left unmatched: 12. Germline CDR1 is KGHDR and CDR2 is SFDVKD. The CDR3 covers 14 residues. The DNA for the CDR3 is TGTGCCACCAGTGATCAAGCGGGAGTATCTTATGCGTTCTTC. Its translation: CATSDQAGVSYAFF.

The DNA of the CDR3 is TGTGCCAGCAGCCCAAGAGGCCTAGCGGACTACGAGCAGTACTTC. Translated: CASSPRGLADYEQYF. This chain uses TRBV25-1 with TRBJ2-7; 7 nucleotides agree with TRBD2. Germline assignment: CDR1 MGHDK and CDR2 SYGVNS. This CDR3 comprises 15 residues. Unmatched junction bases numbered 11, after V lost 6 bases and J lost 3 bases.

The chain uses TRBV15 and TRBJ2-2; D remains ambiguous. Germline assignment: CDR1 LNHNV and CDR2 YYDKDF (reference sequence). Trimming pared 0 bases from V and 6 bases from J, leaving 5 bases between. CDR3 size: 13 residues. CDR3 region: CATSREVAGELFF. CDR3 coding DNA: TGTGCCACCAGCAGAGAAGTCGCCGGGGAGCTGTTTTTT.

The gene calls are TRBV15 and TRBJ2-1; 10 bases line up with TRBD1. The CDR3 consists of 13 residues. Trimming removed 3 bases from V and 14 bases from J; junction bases left unmatched: 7. CDR1 and CDR2 (germline): LNHNV, YYDKDF (reference sequence). Here the CDR3 reads CATSRGGQGGKFF. DNA for the CDR3: TGTGCCACCAGCAGGGGCGGACAGGGGGGAAAGTTCTTC. The full variable domain, its missing parts supplied by reference TRBV15 and TRBJ2-1, is DAMVIQNPRYQVTQFGKPVTLSCSQTLNHNVMYWYQQKSSQAPKLLFHYYDKDFNNEADTPDNFQSRRPNTSFCFLDIRSPGLGDTAMYLCATSRGGQGGKFFGPGTRLTVL.